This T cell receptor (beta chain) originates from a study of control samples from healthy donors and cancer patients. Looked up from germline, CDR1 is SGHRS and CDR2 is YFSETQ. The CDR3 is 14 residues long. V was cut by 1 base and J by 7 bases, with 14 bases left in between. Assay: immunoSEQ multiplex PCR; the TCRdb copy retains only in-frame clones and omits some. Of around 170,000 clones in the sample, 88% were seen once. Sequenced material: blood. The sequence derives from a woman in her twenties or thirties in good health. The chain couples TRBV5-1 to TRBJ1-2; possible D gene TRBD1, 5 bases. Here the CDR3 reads CASSLTGSQGGYTF. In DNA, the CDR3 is TGCGCCAGCAGCTTGACAGGCTCCCAGGGTGGCTACACCTTC.